The clone carrying this TCR beta chain was detected only once. The antigen is not known. Other DNA sequences in this sample translate to the same CDR3. Per the original methods: Out-of-frame sequences were removed, leaving roughly 2.1 million distinct TCRbeta sequences. The assay was immunoSEQ multiplex PCR, and TCRdb's table has in-frame clones only and misses some. V, J and clone size reflect that table, while D and trimming were determined from the DNA. Seen here are 50,000 to 75,000 clones, 80% to 85% observed once, and the top ten hold about 0.88%. The sort gate was single viable CD3+CD4+CD8-CD45RO+ cells for memory CD4+ T cells. Serostatus was set by detecting CMV pp150, pp28, p38, p52 IgG. This entry comes from a study of memory CD4+ T cells and cytomegalovirus serostatus. Study results and limitations: Of approximately 160 reported CMV TCRbeta sequences, some 67 were found in memory CD4+ repertoires.

Input material: memory CD4+ T cells from blood. The sequence derives from an adult in good health and CMV-seronegative.

The CDR3 DNA is TGTGCCAGCAGCGCGGGACAGGGGGGTGAAAAACTGTTTTTT. Translation gives CASSAGQGGEKLFF. The rearrangement uses TRBV9 and TRBJ1-4, with 11 bases aligning to TRBD1. Germline trimming cut 3 bases from V and 7 bases from J; bases unmatched to any gene: 2. This CDR3 contains 14 residues. The germline V gene has CDR1 SGDLS and CDR2 YYNGEE.